This T cell receptor beta chain comes out of a study of T cells in women clearing cervical HPV infection. Background on the study: Controls gave blood once infection was undetectable; cases at lesion identification.

As for this clone: The read stops 3 residues short of the end of the CDR3; the missing end is completed from the germline J gene.

Some clones are missing from TCRdb's copy, which holds only in-frame ones; the method was immunoSEQ multiplex PCR. The table counts 35,000 to 45,000 clones; 0.95% to 1.5% lies in the top ten. The germline V gene encodes CDR1 DFQATT and CDR2 SNEGSKA (reference sequence). The CDR3 runs to 13 residues. V lost 2 bases, J lost 3 bases, and 10 bases lay in between. The J gene is TRBJ1-1, the V gene TRBV20-1; D may be TRBD1 (6 bases). Sequencing was done on a sample of blood buffy coat. The source is a woman aged 18 to 69 with a cervical HPV16 infection that either progressed to CIN3+ or cleared (not recorded which). The CDR3 here is CSARKGGYTEAFF. The CDR3 bases that were read are TGCAGTGCTAGAAAGGGGGGGTACACTGAA.